This passage covers 25 T cell receptor beta chains from one sample sequenced in a study of OX40 agonist ivuxolimab in advanced cancers. Measured with immunoSEQ multiplex PCR; TCRdb has only the in-frame clones, and not every one. The table shows about 28,000 clones, with around 86% occurring only once. The starting material was CD4+ or CD8+ T cells sorted from blood, obtained in a trial of the OX40 agonist ivuxolimab. These receptors were taken from an adult with an advanced solid tumor such as melanoma, head and neck, liver or kidney cancer.

The V call is TRBV7-9, the J call TRBJ1-3; 7 bases are shared with TRBD1. V gave up 5 bases and J gave up 0 bases; unmatched junction bases: 16. The CDR3 runs 19 residues. Per germline, CDR1 SEHNR and CDR2 FQNEAQ (reference sequence). The chain's CDR3 is CASSAAFWTGNSSGNTIYF. CDR3 in DNA: TGTGCCAGCAGCGCGGCATTTTGGACAGGAAATAGCTCTGGAAACACCATATATTTT.

The chain recombines TRBV7-9 with TRBJ2-2; no clear D gene. Germline V gene sequence: CDR1 SEHNR, CDR2 FQNEAQ (reference sequence). V lost 4 bases to trimming and J lost 6 bases, with 18 bases between them. The CDR3 contains 16 residues. This CDR3 reads CASSSQWSAFPGELFF. The DNA of the CDR3 is TGTGCCAGCAGCTCCCAGTGGTCGGCCTTTCCCGGGGAGCTGTTTTTT. The full variable domain, rest sourced from reference TRBV7-9 and TRBJ2-2, is DTGVSQNPRHKITKRGQNVTFRCDPISEHNRLYWYRQTLGQGPEFLTYFQNEAQLEKSRLLSDRFSAERPKGSFSTLEIQRTEQGDSAMYLCASSSQWSAFPGELFFGEGSRLTVL.

The chain carries TRBV6-5 and TRBJ1-1, with D tentatively TRBD1 (5 bases). Germline-derived CDR1 and CDR2 are MNHEY and SVGAGI. Deletions cut 1 base from V and 4 bases from J, with 10 bases between. The length of the CDR3 is 14 residues. CDR3 DNA: TGTGCCAGCAGTTACTGGCAGGGAGGCACTGAAGCTTTCTTT. Amino acid sequence: CASSYWQGGTEAFF.

The rearrangement uses TRBV27 and TRBJ2-2; D perhaps matches TRBD2 (5 bases). The CDR3 contains 13 residues. Germline-derived CDR1 and CDR2 are MNHEY and SMNVEV (reference sequence). Trimming removed 5 bases at V and 4 bases at J, with 8 bases between. The CDR3 nucleotides read TGTGCCAGCAGTCTGGGAGTCACCGGGGAGCTGTTTTTT. This gives the protein CASSLGVTGELFF.

This clone was counted once. J is TRBJ2-6 and V is TRBV27, with 10 nucleotides matching TRBD1. Germline assignment: CDR1 MNHEY and CDR2 SMNVEV (reference sequence). Trimming at V came to 4 bases and at J to 2 bases, leaving 11 bases not matched to a gene. This CDR3 is built from 19 residues. The CDR3 loop is CASSSATGGDSPGANVLTF. CDR3 nucleotide sequence: TGTGCCAGCAGTTCGGCGACAGGGGGCGATTCCCCTGGGGCCAACGTCCTGACTTTC.

The CDR3 protein is CASSGQGSANYGYTF. CDR3 sequence (DNA): TGTGCCAGCAGCGGACAGGGCTCAGCTAACTATGGCTACACCTTC. The J gene is TRBJ1-2, the V gene TRBV5-6; 8 nucleotides match TRBD1. This CDR3 is built from 15 residues. Germline CDR1 and CDR2: SGHDT and YYEEEE. The ends lost 4 bases at V and 0 bases at J; junction bases unmatched: 5.

The chain employs TRBV28 and TRBJ2-1, with 8 bases aligning to TRBD1. Germline trimming cut 5 bases from V and 4 bases from J; bases unmatched to any gene: 7. Germline CDR1 and CDR2: MDHEN and SYDVKM. CDR3 length equals 15 residues. CDR3 DNA sequence: TGTGCCAGCAGTACTACCGGGACAGGTTACAATGAGCAGTTCTTC. Translated, it gives CASSTTGTGYNEQFF. Combining the CDR3 with reference TRBV28 and TRBJ2-1 gives the whole variable domain DVKVTQSSRYLVKRTGEKVFLECVQDMDHENMFWYRQDPGLGLRLIYFSYDVKMKEKGDIPEGYSVSREKKERFSLILESASTNQTSMYLCASSTTGTGYNEQFFGPGTRLTVL.

This sequence joins TRBV7-8 and TRBJ2-2; 7 bases match TRBD1. Germline V gives CDR1 SGHVS, CDR2 FQNEAQ. The CDR3 has 15 residues. The V segment lost 5 bases and the J segment 2 bases; nucleotides outside the gene matches: 5. DNA for the CDR3: TGTGCCAGCAGCCCGAACAGGGGCAACACCGGGGAGCTGTTTTTT. Its translation is CASSPNRGNTGELFF.

J is TRBJ1-1 and V is TRBV18; no definite D call. The CDR3 contains 12 residues. The V gene lost 2 bases and the J gene lost 6 bases, with 7 bases spanning the gap. Germline values: CDR1 KGHSH, CDR2 LQKENI. CDR3 sequence: CASSPMGAEAFF. In DNA, the CDR3 is TGTGCCAGCTCACCAATGGGTGCTGAAGCTTTCTTT.

The chain links TRBV13 to TRBJ1-2; 7 nucleotides match TRBD1. V lost 2 bases and J lost 5; bases outside the gene matches: 23. This CDR3 comprises 20 residues. Looked up from germline, CDR1 is PRHDT and CDR2 is FYEKMQ (reference sequence). CDR3 in amino acids: CASSLLQELTGAEPHYGYTF. The DNA of the CDR3 is TGTGCCAGCAGCTTATTACAGGAATTAACAGGGGCCGAACCACATTATGGCTACACCTTC.

The V and J genes are TRBV28 and TRBJ1-6, with TRBD1 identical over 9 bases. The germline V gene encodes CDR1 MDHEN and CDR2 SYDVKM. V shed 2 bases, J shed 8 bases, and the junction held 7 bases outside the gene matches. This CDR3 spans 16 amino acids. This CDR3 is CASSLAGQGLDSPLHF. As DNA, the CDR3 is TGTGCCAGCAGTTTAGCAGGACAGGGGTTGGATTCACCCCTCCACTTT.

The CDR3 region is CASSLLGSNEQFF. The CDR3 DNA reads TGTGCCAGCAGCTTGTTGGGAAGCAATGAGCAGTTCTTC. The chain is built from TRBV5-6 and TRBJ2-1; D gene unclear. The length of the CDR3 is 13 residues. Germline lookup yields CDR1 SGHDT and CDR2 YYEEEE. Between the trimmed V and J ends, which lost 1 base and 6 bases, there was a span of 8 bases.

The chain carries TRBV6-1 and TRBJ1-1; weak D call: TRBD1 (6 bases). The CDR3 contains 14 residues. V lost 2 bases and J lost 3, with 10 bases in between. From germline, CDR1 is MNHNS and CDR2 SASEGT. The CDR3 bases are TGTGCCAGCAGTGAAAAGGGGGGTTACACTGAAGCTTTCTTT. This gives the protein CASSEKGGYTEAFF.

The chain couples TRBV27 to TRBJ2-5; no clear D. Germline V gene data show CDR1 as MNHEY and CDR2 as SMNVEV (reference sequence). The CDR3 is made up of 15 amino acids. The V and J ends lost 4 bases and 5 bases respectively, with 17 bases between them. CDR3 residues: CASSSIVGSFETQYF. The CDR3 region has the DNA TGTGCCAGCAGTTCCATCGTTGGGTCTTTCGAGACCCAGTACTTC.

The genes are TRBV11-2 and TRBJ1-6; TRBD1 is a possible D gene (6 bases). Germline loops: CDR1 SGHAT, CDR2 FQNNGV. V dropped 3 bases and J dropped 3 bases, with 18 bases sitting between them. CDR3 length: 18 amino acids. DNA for the CDR3: TGTGCCAGCAGCTTGCAAAATCCGACAGGTTACTATAATTCACCCCTCCACTTT. This translates into CASSLQNPTGYYNSPLHF.

This chain connects TRBV5-1 to TRBJ1-1; 12 nucleotides agree with TRBD1. V dropped 1 base and J dropped 6; count of bases not matched to a gene: 4. This CDR3 contains 15 residues. Germline CDR1 and CDR2: SGHRS and YFSETQ. The CDR3 sequence: CASSLLGTGGPEAFF. CDR3 sequence (DNA): TGCGCCAGCAGCTTGTTGGGGACAGGGGGCCCTGAAGCTTTCTTT. Filled out from reference TRBV5-1 and TRBJ1-1, the complete variable domain reads KAGVTQTPRYLIKTRGQQVTLSCSPISGHRSVSWYQQTPGQGLQFLFEYFSETQRNKGNFPGRFSGRQFSNSRSEMNVSTLELGDSALYLCASSLLGTGGPEAFFGQGTRLTVV.

The chain recombines TRBV7-9 with TRBJ1-1; possible D gene TRBD1, 6 bases. The length of the CDR3 is 15 residues. Trimming shortened V by 0 bases and J by 2 bases, and 10 bases separated the two germline ends. Germline CDR1 reads SEHNR; CDR2 reads FQNEAQ (reference sequence). CDR3 DNA: TGTGCCAGCAGCTTAGCCGGGACACCTAACACTGAAGCTTTCTTT. This sequence encodes CASSLAGTPNTEAFF. The full variable domain, completed using reference TRBV7-9 and TRBJ1-1, is DTGVSQNPRHKITKRGQNVTFRCDPISEHNRLYWYRQTLGQGPEFLTYFQNEAQLEKSRLLSDRFSAERPKGSFSTLEIQRTEQGDSAMYLCASSLAGTPNTEAFFGQGTRLTVV.

The V call is TRBV27, the J call TRBJ1-2; D is unclear. The V end was cut by 2 bases, the J end by 0 bases, with 13 bases between. The CDR3 is made up of 16 amino acids. Germline V gene lookup returns CDR1 MNHEY and CDR2 SMNVEV (reference sequence). CDR3 in amino acids: CASSLDAQSANYGYTF. The CDR3 region has the DNA TGTGCCAGCAGTTTAGATGCCCAGTCAGCTAACTATGGCTACACCTTC.

The rearrangement uses TRBV19 and TRBJ2-7; 7 nucleotides agree with TRBD1. Germline assignment: CDR1 LNHDA and CDR2 SQIVND (reference sequence). The CDR3 runs to 16 residues. The trim removed 6 bases at V and 0 bases at J, leaving 11 bases unmatched. DNA for the CDR3: TGTGCCAGTAGCCCTACAGGGGCCAGCCTCTCCTACGAGCAGTACTTC. Translation: CASSPTGASLSYEQYF.

The chain links TRBV7-9 to TRBJ1-3; the D is unclear. Germline values: CDR1 SEHNR, CDR2 FQNEAQ (reference sequence). The CDR3 length is 14 residues. V lost 2 bases, J lost 3 bases, and 8 bases lay in between. The CDR3 reads CASSLSTGGNTIYF. In nucleotides, the CDR3 is TGTGCCAGCAGCTTATCCACGGGTGGAAACACCATATATTTT. Based on the CDR3 plus reference TRBV7-9 and TRBJ1-3, the full variable domain is DTGVSQNPRHKITKRGQNVTFRCDPISEHNRLYWYRQTLGQGPEFLTYFQNEAQLEKSRLLSDRFSAERPKGSFSTLEIQRTEQGDSAMYLCASSLSTGGNTIYFGEGSWLTVV.

The rearrangement links TRBV27 to TRBJ2-1; no firm D call. This CDR3 is built from 14 residues. Germline lookup yields CDR1 MNHEY and CDR2 SMNVEV (reference sequence). V shed 3 bases and J shed 4 bases, with 10 bases lying between them. CDR3 amino acids: CASSFRPVYNEQFF. DNA of the CDR3: TGTGCCAGCAGTTTCAGGCCAGTATACAATGAGCAGTTCTTC.

The chain is built from TRBV9 and TRBJ1-5; D unclear. The CDR3 sequence is 16 residues long. Trimming shortened V by 1 base and J by 1 base, and 12 bases separated the two germline ends. Germline V gene data show CDR1 as SGDLS and CDR2 as YYNGEE. The CDR3 DNA sequence: TGTGCCAGCAGCGTAAATTGGGCATTAAGCAATCAGCCCCAGCATTTT. Translating it yields CASSVNWALSNQPQHF.

The genes are TRBV4-1 and TRBJ1-2, with a weak D call TRBD1 (5 bases). The V gene's germline CDR1 is MGHRA and CDR2 YSYEKL. V was clipped by 4 bases and J by 0 bases, with 15 bases between them. This CDR3 region has 16 residues. CDR3 amino acids: CASSLTAGDPNYGYTF. Here the CDR3 DNA reads TGCGCCAGCAGCCTCACGGCCGGGGACCCTAACTATGGCTACACCTTC.

This clone has a single count. The chain recombines TRBV7-2 with TRBJ2-5; 12 nucleotides agree with TRBD2. Germline V gene lookup returns CDR1 SGHTA and CDR2 FQGNSA. The CDR3 totals 17 residues. The trim removed 5 bases at V and 0 bases at J, leaving 7 bases unmatched. The CDR3 reads CASSKTSGGLYQETQYF. In DNA form, the CDR3 reads TGTGCCAGCAGCAAGACTAGCGGGGGCCTATACCAAGAGACCCAGTACTTC.

V is TRBV19 and J is TRBJ2-1, with D possibly matching TRBD2 (6 bases). CDR3 size: 11 residues. Trimming cost V 3 bases and J 10 bases, with 7 bases left between them. CDR1 and CDR2 from the germline V gene are LNHDA and SQIVND (reference sequence). CDR3 amino acids: CASSIAGEQFF. Here the CDR3 DNA reads TGTGCCAGTAGTATTGCGGGGGAGCAGTTCTTC. The full variable domain, with the rest looked up from reference TRBV19 and TRBJ2-1, is DGGITQSPKYLFRKEGQNVTLSCEQNLNHDAMYWYRQDPGQGLRLIYYSQIVNDFQKGDIAEGYSVSREKKESFPLTVTSAQKNPTAFYLCASSIAGEQFFGPGTRLTVL.